This T cell receptor (beta chain) was identified in a study of cytomegalovirus exposure and HLA in healthy donors. This CDR3 has 14 residues. V was pared by 4 bases and J by 4 bases, with 5 bases of the junction left unmatched. Germline loops: CDR1 MNHNS, CDR2 SASEGT. The PCR made use of 60 Vbeta and 13 Jbeta primers. TCRdb keeps only in-frame clones here, not all; method: immunoSEQ multiplex PCR. The sample lists approximately 130,000 clones, around 77% occurring once. Study observations and caveats: Presence/absence analyses rested on an assumption that sequencing depth was roughly uniform across donors. In an earlier analysis, productive rearrangement rates for most beta V segments clustered near 90% or 30%.

A remark on this clone: The antigen is unknown.

The rearrangement uses TRBV6-1 and TRBJ2-5; 8 bases match TRBD2. This TCR came from a man over 45 in good health and CMV-seronegative. The sample was PBMCs. For the CDR3, the DNA is TGTGCCAGCAGTGTCCGGGAGGGCCGAGAGACCCAGTACTTC. Protein: CASSVREGRETQYF.